One and the same sample provided the 9 T cell receptor beta chains below, sequenced in a study of blood T cell repertoires in COVID-19. Libraries were prepared by immunoSEQ multiplex PCR; TCRdb keeps only in-frame clonotypes and omits some of them. The sample includes fewer than 80,000 clones, around nine tenths of them seen just once. The sample comprised peripheral blood. Every receptor here comes from a man aged 30-40 years with acute or convalescent COVID-19.

The rearrangement joins TRBV5-1 to TRBJ1-2; the D is unclear. The CDR3 is 12 residues long. Germline V gene lookup returns CDR1 SGHRS and CDR2 YFSETQ. V dropped 4 bases and J dropped 7 bases, with 11 bases sitting between them. The CDR3: CASSPGASGYTF. The CDR3 DNA follows: TGCGCCAGCAGCCCCGGAGCTTCTGGCTACACCTTC.

This clone came up once. This chain links TRBV6-5 with TRBJ2-3, with no clear D. Germline values: CDR1 MNHEY, CDR2 SVGAGI. Trimming left V 6 bases short and J 2 bases short, with 3 bases between. This CDR3 region has 11 residues. CDR3 sequence (DNA): TGTGCCAGCAGGGCCACAGATACGCAGTATTTT. Protein product: CASRATDTQYF.

The table lists this clone with a count of one. This rearrangement joins TRBV7-3 to TRBJ2-1, with 11 bases lining up with TRBD2. The CDR3 contains 15 residues. CDR1 and CDR2 (germline): SGHTA, FQGTGA. Losses at the gene ends were 2 bases for V and 7 bases for J; bases not matched to a gene: 4. In nucleotides, the CDR3 is TGTGCCAGCAGCTTATTCCTAGCGGGGGGTAATGAGCAGTTCTTC. This codes for CASSLFLAGGNEQFF.

This clone showed up just a few times. The junction differs from germline at one of its ends, possibly a read error. V gene TRBV4-3 combines with J gene TRBJ2-1; D is possibly TRBD2 (6 bases). The V gene's germline CDR1 is LGHNA and CDR2 YSLEER. This CDR3 region has 15 residues. CDR3 region: CASSPRDFSSNEQFF. The CDR3 region has the DNA TGCGCCAGCAGCCCCCGGGACTTTTCCTCCAATGAGCAGTTCTTC.

The chain employs TRBV3-1 (or the pseudogene TRBV3-2) and TRBJ2-5, with TRBD2 identical over 7 bases. The CDR3 has 15 residues. Germline V CDR1 and CDR2: LGHDT, YNNKEL (reference sequence). Trimming took 0 bases from V and 7 from J; bases not matched to a gene: 8. CDR3 sequence reads: CASSQEAGIAGTQYF. The CDR3 DNA reads TGTGCCAGCAGCCAAGAGGCGGGGATAGCGGGGACCCAGTACTTC.

The V and J genes are TRBV3-1 (or the pseudogene TRBV3-2) and TRBJ2-7; D perhaps matches TRBD2 (6 bases). Per the germline V gene, CDR1 is LGHDT and CDR2 is YNNKEL (reference sequence). V lost 1 base and J lost 2, with 9 bases in between. The CDR3 is made up of 14 amino acids. The CDR3 coding sequence is TGTGCCAGCAGCCAAGCGGGGGTCACCTACGAGCAGTACTTC. This translates into CASSQAGVTYEQYF.

Only one count was recorded for this clone. The J gene is TRBJ2-1, the V gene TRBV19; D may be TRBD2 (5 bases). This CDR3 has 16 amino acids. The V end lost 5 bases, the J end lost 0 bases, and 14 bases lay between the germline ends. CDR1 and CDR2 from the germline V gene are LNHDA and SQIVND (reference sequence). The CDR3 sequence is CASSVSGILSYNEQFF. The CDR3 DNA is TGTGCCAGTAGTGTGAGCGGAATTCTCTCCTACAATGAGCAGTTCTTC.

V usage is TRBV2 and J usage is TRBJ2-5; 7 nucleotides line up with TRBD2. V dropped 3 bases and J dropped 5; count of bases not matched to a gene: 15. The CDR3 loop spans 17 amino acids. CDR1 and CDR2 (germline): SNHLY, FYNNEI. CDR3 in amino acids: CASSERSSGLRGETQYF. Here the CDR3 DNA reads TGTGCCAGCAGTGAGAGGTCTAGCGGCTTACGAGGGGAGACCCAGTACTTC.

The chain carries TRBV2 and TRBJ2-1, with D uncertain. Germline V lookup: CDR1 SNHLY, CDR2 FYNNEI. Trimming shortened V by 6 bases and J by 7 bases, and 10 bases separated the two germline ends. There are 12 residues in the CDR3. The CDR3 DNA reads as TGTGCCAGCAGACGAGGCCAGAATGAGCAGTTCTTC. Protein sequence: CASRRGQNEQFF.